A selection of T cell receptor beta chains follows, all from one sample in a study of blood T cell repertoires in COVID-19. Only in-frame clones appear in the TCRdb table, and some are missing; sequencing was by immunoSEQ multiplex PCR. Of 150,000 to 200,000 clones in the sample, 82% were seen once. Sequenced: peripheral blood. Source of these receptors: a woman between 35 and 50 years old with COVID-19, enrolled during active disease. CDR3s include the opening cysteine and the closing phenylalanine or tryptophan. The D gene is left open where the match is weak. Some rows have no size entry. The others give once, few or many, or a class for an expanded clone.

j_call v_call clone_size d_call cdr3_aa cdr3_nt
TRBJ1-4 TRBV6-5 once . CASSYRGGADEKLFF TGTGCCAGCAGTTACAGAGGAGGAGCGGATGAAAAACTGTTTTTT
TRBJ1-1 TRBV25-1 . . CASSESPWDMVTRRAFF TGTGCCAGCAGTGAATCCCCCTGGGACATGGTGACGAGACGGGCTTTCTTT
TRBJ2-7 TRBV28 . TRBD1 CASSETGTGYGEQYF TGTGCCAGCAGTGAAACCGGGACAGGGTACGGCGAGCAGTACTTC
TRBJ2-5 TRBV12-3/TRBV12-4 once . CASQLRQETQYF TGTGCCAGCCAACTACGCCAAGAGACCCAGTACTTC
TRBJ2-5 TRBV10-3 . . CAISEGKETQYF TGTGCCATCAGTGAGGGCAAAGAGACCCAGTACTTC
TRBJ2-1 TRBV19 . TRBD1 CASRAGTGYNEQFF TGTGCCAGTAGGGCCGGGACAGGGTACAATGAGCAGTTCTTC
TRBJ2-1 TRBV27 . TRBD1 CASSTPTGYDEQFF TGTGCCAGCAGTACCCCGACAGGGTACGATGAGCAGTTCTTC
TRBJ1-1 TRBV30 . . CAWNHNTEAFF TGTGCCTGGAATCATAACACTGAAGCTTTCTTT
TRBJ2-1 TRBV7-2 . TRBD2 CASSLGPSGSGNEQFF TGTGCCAGCAGCTTAGGGCCTAGCGGGAGTGGCAATGAGCAGTTCTTC
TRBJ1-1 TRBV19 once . CASSILPPGGPQAFF TGTGCCAGTAGTATCCTCCCCCCCGGGGGGCCCCAAGCTTTCTTT
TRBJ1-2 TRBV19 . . CASSIGGLDGYTF TGTGCCAGTAGTATCGGGGGTCTCGATGGCTACACCTTC
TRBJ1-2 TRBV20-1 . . CSARDLGRYTF TGCAGTGCTAGAGATCTGGGGCGCTACACCTTC
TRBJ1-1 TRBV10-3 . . CAISGGDTEAFF TGTGCCATCAGTGGGGGGGACACTGAAGCTTTCTTT
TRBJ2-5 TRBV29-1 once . CSVGMSGETQYF TGCAGCGTTGGAATGTCCGGGGAGACCCAGTACTTC
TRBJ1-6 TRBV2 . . CASSDSSSPLHF TGTGCCAGCAGTGACAGTAGCTCACCCCTCCACTTT
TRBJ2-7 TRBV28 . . CASSLSSPIEQYF TGTGCCAGCAGTTTAAGTTCTCCTATTGAGCAGTACTTC
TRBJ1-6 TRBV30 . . CAWSVGQPNSPLHF TGTGCCTGGAGTGTAGGACAGCCGAATTCACCCCTCCACTTT
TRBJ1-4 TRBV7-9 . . CASSLDRDSYNEKLFF TGTGCCAGCAGCTTAGATCGAGACAGCTACAATGAAAAACTGTTTTTT
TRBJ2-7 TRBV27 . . CASSFHSTYEQYF TGTGCCAGCAGTTTTCACAGCACCTACGAGCAGTACTTC
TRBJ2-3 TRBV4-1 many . CASSQDRVGDTQYF TGCGCCAGCAGCCAAGATCGAGTCGGGGATACGCAGTATTTT
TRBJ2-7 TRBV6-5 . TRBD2 CASSRTSGEPYEQYF TGTGCCAGCAGCCGGACTAGCGGGGAACCCTACGAGCAGTACTTC
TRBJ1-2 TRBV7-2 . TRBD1 CASSLDGAGGNYGYTF TGTGCCAGCAGCTTAGATGGGGCAGGGGGGAACTATGGCTACACCTTC
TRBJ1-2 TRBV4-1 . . CASSPATGLVSYGYTF TGCGCCAGCAGCCCAGCTACAGGGCTTGTATCCTATGGCTACACCTTC
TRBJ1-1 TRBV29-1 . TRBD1 CSVSAGTGSLMGTEAFF TGCAGCGTCTCGGCCGGGACAGGGAGCTTAATGGGGACTGAAGCTTTCTTT
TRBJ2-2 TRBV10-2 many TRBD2 CASTPLGGRAQAGELFF TGCGCCAGCACCCCGCTCGGCGGGAGGGCCCAGGCCGGGGAGCTGTTTTTT
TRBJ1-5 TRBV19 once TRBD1 CASSRGQGGQPQHF TGTGCCAGTAGTAGAGGACAGGGAGGCCAGCCCCAGCATTTT
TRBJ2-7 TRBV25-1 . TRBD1 CASSDPGQGLYEQYF TGTGCCAGCAGTGATCCGGGACAGGGTCTCTACGAGCAGTACTTC
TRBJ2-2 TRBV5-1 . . CASASSANTGELFF TGCGCCAGCGCGTCTAGCGCAAACACCGGGGAGCTGTTTTTT
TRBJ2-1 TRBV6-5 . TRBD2 CASSYSIAGGYNEQFF TGTGCCAGCAGTTACTCAATAGCGGGAGGGTACAATGAGCAGTTCTTC
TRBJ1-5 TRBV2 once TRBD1 CASRGQLNQPQHF TGTGCCAGCAGGGGACAGCTCAATCAGCCCCAGCATTTT
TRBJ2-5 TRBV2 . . CASSRQGTKETQYF TGTGCCAGCAGCCGGCAAGGGACAAAGGAGACCCAGTACTTC
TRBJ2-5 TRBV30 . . CAWSTPGPSQETQYF TGTGCCTGGAGCACCCCAGGGCCCTCCCAAGAGACCCAGTACTTC
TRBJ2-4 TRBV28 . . CASSLSPTGVVAKNIQYF TGTGCCAGCAGTTTATCCCCCACCGGAGTCGTAGCCAAAAACATTCAGTACTTC
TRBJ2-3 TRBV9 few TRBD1 CASSVEQGEADTQYF TGTGCCAGCAGCGTAGAACAGGGGGAGGCAGATACGCAGTATTTT
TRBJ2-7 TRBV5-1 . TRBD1 CASSLTRTGGSYEQYF TGCGCCAGCAGCCTGACCCGGACAGGGGGTTCCTACGAGCAGTACTTC
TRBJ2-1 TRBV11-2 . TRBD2 CASSFGAGVNEQFF TGTGCCAGCAGCTTTGGAGCGGGAGTAAATGAGCAGTTCTTC
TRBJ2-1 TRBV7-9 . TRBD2 CASSRLALYNEQFF TGTGCCAGCAGCCGACTAGCGCTCTACAATGAGCAGTTCTTC
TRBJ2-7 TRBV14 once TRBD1 CASSTRDSYEQYF TGTGCCAGCAGCACCCGGGACAGCTACGAGCAGTACTTC
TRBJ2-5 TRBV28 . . CASSFQFQETQYF TGTGCCAGCAGTTTCCAGTTTCAAGAGACCCAGTACTTC
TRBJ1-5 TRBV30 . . CAWSASQGQPQHF TGTGCCTGGAGTGCATCACAGGGTCAGCCCCAGCATTTT
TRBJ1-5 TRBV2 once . CASSGGDNQPQHF TGTGCCAGCAGTGGGGGGGACAATCAGCCCCAGCATTTT
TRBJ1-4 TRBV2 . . CASRIGAEEKLFF TGTGCCAGCAGAATAGGGGCGGAGGAAAAACTGTTTTTT